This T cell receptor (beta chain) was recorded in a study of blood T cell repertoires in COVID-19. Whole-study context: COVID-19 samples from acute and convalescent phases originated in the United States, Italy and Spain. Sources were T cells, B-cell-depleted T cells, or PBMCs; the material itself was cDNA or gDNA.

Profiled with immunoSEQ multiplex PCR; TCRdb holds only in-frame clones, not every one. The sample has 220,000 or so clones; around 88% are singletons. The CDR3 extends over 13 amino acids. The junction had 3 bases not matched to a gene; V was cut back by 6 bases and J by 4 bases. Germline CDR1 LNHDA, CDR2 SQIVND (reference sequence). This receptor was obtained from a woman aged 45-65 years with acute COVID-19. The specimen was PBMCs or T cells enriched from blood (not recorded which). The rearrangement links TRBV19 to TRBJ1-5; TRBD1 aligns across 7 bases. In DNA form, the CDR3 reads TGTGCCAGTAGCCAACAGGGGAATCAGCCCCAGCATTTT. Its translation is CASSQQGNQPQHF.